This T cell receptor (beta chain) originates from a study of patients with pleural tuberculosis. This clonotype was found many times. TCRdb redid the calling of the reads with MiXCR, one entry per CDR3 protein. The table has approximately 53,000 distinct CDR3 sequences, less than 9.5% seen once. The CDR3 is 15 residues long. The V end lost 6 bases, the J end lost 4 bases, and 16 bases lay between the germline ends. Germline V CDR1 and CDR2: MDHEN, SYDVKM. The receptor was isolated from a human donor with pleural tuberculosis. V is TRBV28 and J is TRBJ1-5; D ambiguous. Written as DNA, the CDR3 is TGTGCCAGCAGGTCATGGGCCGTGGGTAATCAGCCCCAGCATTTT. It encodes CASRSWAVGNQPQHF.